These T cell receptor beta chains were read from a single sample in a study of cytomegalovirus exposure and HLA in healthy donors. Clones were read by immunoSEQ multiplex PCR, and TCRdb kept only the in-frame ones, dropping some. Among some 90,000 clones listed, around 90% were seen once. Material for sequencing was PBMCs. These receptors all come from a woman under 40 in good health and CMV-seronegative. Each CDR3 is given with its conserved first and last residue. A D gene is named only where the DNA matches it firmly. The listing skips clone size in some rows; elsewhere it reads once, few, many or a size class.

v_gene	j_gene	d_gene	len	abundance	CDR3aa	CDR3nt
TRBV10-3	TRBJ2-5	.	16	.	CAISGGLRGSQETQYF	TGTGCCATCAGTGGAGGACTGCGGGGCTCCCAAGAGACCCAGTACTTC
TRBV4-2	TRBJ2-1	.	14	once	CASSRSRGDNEQFF	TGTGCCAGCAGCCGAAGTCGGGGTGACAATGAGCAGTTCTTC
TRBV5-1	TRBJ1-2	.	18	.	CASSSGGQIALKNYGYTF	TGCGCCAGCAGCTCAGGCGGACAGATCGCACTAAAAAACTATGGCTACACCTTC
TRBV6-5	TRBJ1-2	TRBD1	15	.	CASSWDRTGGLGYTF	TGTGCCAGCAGTTGGGACCGGACAGGGGGCTTAGGCTACACCTTC
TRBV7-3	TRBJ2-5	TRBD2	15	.	CASSARGGRLETQYF	TGTGCCAGCAGCGCTCGCGGGGGAAGACTGGAGACCCAGTACTTC
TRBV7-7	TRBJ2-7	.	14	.	CASSLGGSSAEQYF	TGTGCTAGCAGCTTAGGAGGTTCGTCGGCCGAGCAGTACTTC
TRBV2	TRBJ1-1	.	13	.	CASSGSKNTEAFF	TGTGCCAGCAGTGGGTCTAAGAACACTGAAGCTTTCTTT
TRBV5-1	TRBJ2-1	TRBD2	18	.	CASSLGGLAGSRFNEQFF	TGCGCCAGCAGCTTGGGGGGACTAGCGGGGAGTAGGTTCAATGAGCAGTTCTTC
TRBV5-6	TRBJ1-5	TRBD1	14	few	CASSWGTGGQPQHF	TGTGCCAGCAGCTGGGGGACAGGGGGTCAGCCCCAGCATTTT
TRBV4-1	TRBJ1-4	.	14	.	CASSQGLGPEKLFF	TGCGCCAGCAGCCAAGGGCTGGGGCCGGAAAAACTGTTTTTT
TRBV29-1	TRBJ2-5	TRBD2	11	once	CSVSGEETQYF	TGCAGCGTTAGCGGGGAAGAGACCCAGTACTTC
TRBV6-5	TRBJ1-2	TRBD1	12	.	CATQGVKYGYTF	TGTGCCACACAGGGGGTGAAATATGGCTACACCTTC
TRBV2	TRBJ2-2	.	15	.	CASSVYGSRTGELFF	TGTGCCAGCAGTGTCTACGGGAGTCGGACCGGGGAGCTGTTTTTT
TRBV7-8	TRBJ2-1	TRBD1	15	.	CASRSDRGVRNEQFF	TGTGCCAGCAGATCCGACAGGGGTGTTCGAAATGAGCAGTTCTTC
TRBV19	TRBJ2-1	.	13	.	CASSFGNYNEQFF	TGTGCCAGTAGTTTCGGGAATTACAATGAGCAGTTCTTC
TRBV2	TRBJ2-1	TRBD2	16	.	CASSPHRGGSYNEQFF	TGTGCCAGCAGCCCCCATCGGGGGGGATCCTACAATGAGCAGTTCTTC
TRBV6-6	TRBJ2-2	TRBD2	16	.	CASDPGRQGNTGELFF	TGTGCCAGCGATCCCGGGAGGCAGGGGAACACCGGGGAGCTGTTTTTT
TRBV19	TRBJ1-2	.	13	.	CASSSSGAYGYTF	TGTGCCAGTAGTTCGTCAGGGGCGTATGGCTACACCTTC
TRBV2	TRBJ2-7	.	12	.	CASRGGLYEQYF	TGTGCCAGCAGAGGTGGGCTCTACGAGCAGTACTTC
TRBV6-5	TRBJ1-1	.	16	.	CASSSLSQGMNTEAFF	TGTGCCAGCAGTTCTCTGAGTCAGGGTATGAACACTGAAGCTTTCTTT
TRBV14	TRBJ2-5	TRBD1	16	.	CASSHLKTGAKETQYF	TGTGCCAGCAGCCACCTCAAGACAGGGGCGAAAGAGACCCAGTACTTC
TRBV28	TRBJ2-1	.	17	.	CASTLVVGEVEYNEQFF	TGTGCCAGCACCCTGGTGGTCGGGGAGGTGGAGTACAATGAGCAGTTCTTC
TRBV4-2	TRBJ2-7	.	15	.	CASSQDGADSYEQYF	TGTGCCAGCAGCCAAGACGGAGCGGACTCCTACGAGCAGTACTTC
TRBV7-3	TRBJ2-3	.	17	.	CASSPGGGATRTDTQYF	TGTGCCAGCAGCCCCGGAGGAGGAGCGACTCGCACAGATACGCAGTATTTT
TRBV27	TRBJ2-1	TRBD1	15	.	CASSQGGTGFNEQFF	TGTGCCAGCAGCCAAGGCGGGACAGGGTTCAATGAGCAGTTCTTC
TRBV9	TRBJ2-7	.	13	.	CASSLNDYAEQYF	TGTGCCAGCAGCCTCAACGACTACGCCGAGCAGTACTTC
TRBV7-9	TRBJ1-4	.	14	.	CASTPGAGDEKLFF	TGTGCCAGCACGCCTGGGGCAGGCGATGAAAAACTGTTTTTT
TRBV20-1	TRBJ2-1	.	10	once	CSARTNEQFF	TGCAGTGCTAGGACTAATGAGCAGTTCTTC
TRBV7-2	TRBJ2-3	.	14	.	CASSLVPGLAPQYF	TGTGCCAGCAGCTTAGTCCCCGGGCTAGCCCCGCAGTATTTT
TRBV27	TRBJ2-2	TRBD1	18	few	CASSLFPRTGGDTGELFF	TGTGCCAGCAGTCTCTTCCCTAGGACAGGGGGAGACACCGGGGAGCTGTTTTTT
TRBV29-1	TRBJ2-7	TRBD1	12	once	CSVRTGAYEQYF	TGCAGCGTTAGGACAGGCGCCTACGAGCAGTACTTC
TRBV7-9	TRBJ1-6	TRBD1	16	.	CASSLGQGAYNSPLHF	TGTGCCAGCAGCCTCGGACAGGGGGCGTATAATTCACCCCTCCACTTT
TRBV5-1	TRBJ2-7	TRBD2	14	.	CASSLLAGETEQYF	TGCGCCAGCAGCTTGCTAGCGGGGGAGACCGAGCAGTACTTC
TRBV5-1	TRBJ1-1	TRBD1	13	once	CASSSSDRVLAFF	TGCGCCAGCAGCTCCTCTGACAGGGTTTTGGCTTTCTTT
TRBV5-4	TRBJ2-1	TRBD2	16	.	CASSAGTSGAYNEQFF	TGTGCCAGCAGCGCGGGGACTAGCGGGGCCTACAATGAGCAGTTCTTC
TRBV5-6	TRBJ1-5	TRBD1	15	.	CASSSAGTGHQPQHF	TGTGCCAGCAGCTCAGCCGGGACAGGGCACCAGCCCCAGCATTTT
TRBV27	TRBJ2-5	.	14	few	CASSLLTSTETQYF	TGTGCCAGCAGTTTACTGACTTCTACAGAGACCCAGTACTTC
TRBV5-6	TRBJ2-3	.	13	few	CASSFPAWDTQYF	TGTGCCAGCAGCTTCCCAGCGTGGGATACGCAGTATTTT
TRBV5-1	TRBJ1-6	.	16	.	CASSAQGFGYNSPLHF	TGCGCCAGCAGCGCCCAGGGATTCGGGTATAATTCACCCCTCCACTTT
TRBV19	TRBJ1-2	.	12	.	CASSRGPRGYTF	TGTGCCAGTAGTAGGGGGCCGAGGGGCTACACCTTC
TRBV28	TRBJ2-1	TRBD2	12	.	CASKTAGVKQFF	TGTGCCAGCAAAACAGCGGGAGTTAAGCAGTTCTTC
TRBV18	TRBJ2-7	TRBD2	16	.	CASSPPGGKGGYEQYF	TGTGCCAGCTCACCGCCCGGGGGGAAGGGTGGCTACGAGCAGTACTTC
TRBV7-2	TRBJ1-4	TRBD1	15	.	CASSSLDRDGEKLFF	TGTGCCAGCAGCTCACTCGACAGGGACGGGGAAAAACTGTTTTTT
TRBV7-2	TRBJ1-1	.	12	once	CASSLGGVEAFF	TGTGCCAGCAGCCTGGGCGGGGTTGAAGCTTTCTTT
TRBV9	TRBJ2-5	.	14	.	CASSVGTGQETQYF	TGTGCCAGCAGCGTAGGGACTGGCCAAGAGACCCAGTACTTC
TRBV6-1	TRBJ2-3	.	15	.	CASKRGYSSTDTQYF	TGTGCCAGCAAGAGGGGGTACTCTAGCACAGATACGCAGTATTTT
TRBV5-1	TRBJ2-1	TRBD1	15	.	CASSLAGTASTEQFF	TGCGCCAGCAGCTTAGCTGGGACAGCATCGACTGAGCAGTTCTTC
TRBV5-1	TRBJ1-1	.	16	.	CASRSRTVLLNTEAFF	TGCGCCAGCCGTTCAAGGACAGTTTTACTGAACACTGAAGCTTTCTTT
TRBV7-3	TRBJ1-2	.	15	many	CASSLTARTPEGYTF	TGTGCCAGCAGCTTAACAGCACGCACACCGGAGGGCTACACCTTC
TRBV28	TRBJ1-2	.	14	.	CASSLVPGRYGYTF	TGTGCCAGCAGTTTAGTTCCAGGGCGCTATGGCTACACCTTC
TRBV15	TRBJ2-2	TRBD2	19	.	CATSGTRTSGTAYTGELFF	TGTGCCACCAGCGGGACACGGACTAGCGGCACTGCGTACACCGGGGAGCTGTTTTTT
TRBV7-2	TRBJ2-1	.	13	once	CASSLIIGNEQFF	TGTGCCAGCAGCTTAATAATCGGCAATGAGCAGTTCTTC
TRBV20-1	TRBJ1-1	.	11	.	CSLAGFAEAFF	TGCAGTTTAGCGGGCTTTGCAGAAGCTTTCTTT
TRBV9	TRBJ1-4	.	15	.	CASSAMTGDGAKLFF	TGTGCCAGCAGCGCCATGACAGGAGACGGGGCGAAACTGTTTTTT
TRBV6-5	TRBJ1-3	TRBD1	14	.	CASSLTGDQNTIYF	TGTGCCAGCAGTCTTACAGGGGACCAAAACACCATATATTTT